This T cell receptor (beta chain) originates from a study of blood T cell repertoires in COVID-19. The wider study: Whether acute or convalescent, the COVID-19 samples came from the United States, Italy and Spain.

Measured with immunoSEQ multiplex PCR; TCRdb has only the in-frame clones, and not every one. The table shows roughly 76,000 clones, with around 90% occurring only once. V trimming: 4 bases; J trimming: 4 bases; junction bases outside the gene matches: 6. The CDR3 loop spans 14 amino acids. The V gene's germline CDR1 is SGHAT and CDR2 FQNNGV. This sequence joins TRBV11-2 and TRBJ2-7; 8 bases line up with TRBD1. The TCR was taken from a man aged 45 to 65 with acute or convalescent COVID-19. Input material: peripheral blood. The DNA for the CDR3 is TGTGCCAGCAGCTCTCGGGACAGGCTGTACGAGCAGTACTTC. It encodes CASSSRDRLYEQYF.